The rows below give T cell receptor beta chains drawn from one sample of a study of T cells in Graves' hyperthyroidism and ophthalmopathy. Using its own MiXCR run on the multiplex PCR reads, TCRdb lists one record per CDR3 protein. This table has 450,000 to 650,000 distinct CDR3 sequences, 20% to 25% appearing once. Input material: blood. Receptors were obtained from a man aged 18 to 35 with Graves' hyperthyroidism. CDR3s include the opening cysteine and the closing phenylalanine or tryptophan. The D gene is left open where the match is weak. The size field is filled for only some rows; it gives once, few, many or a size class.

CDR3	DNA	J	size	V	D
CAWSPISDEQYF	TGTGCCTGGAGTCCAATCAGTGACGAGCAGTACTTC	TRBJ2-7	many	TRBV30	-
CASSEALSSGGFQETQYF	TGTGCCAGCAGTGAAGCGCTGTCTAGCGGGGGGTTCCAAGAGACCCAGTACTTC	TRBJ2-5	many	TRBV6-1	TRBD2
CASSLNDETQYF	TGTGCCAGCAGCTTAAATGACGAGACCCAGTACTTC	TRBJ2-5	-	TRBV7-3	-
CAWTLLGTGANVLTF	TGTGCCTGGACCCTGCTGGGGACGGGGGCCAACGTCCTGACTTTC	TRBJ2-6	few	TRBV30	-
CASSIMRGEFQPQHF	TGTGCCAGTAGTATAATGCGAGGGGAGTTCCAGCCCCAGCATTTT	TRBJ1-5	many	TRBV19	-
CASSHVSQGQGTRGYTF	TGCGCCAGCAGCCACGTCAGCCAGGGACAGGGGACTAGGGGCTACACCTTC	TRBJ1-2	many	TRBV4-1	TRBD1
CASSFCPDRERVQPQHF	TGTGCCAGCAGTTTTTGCCCAGACAGGGAGCGTGTGCAGCCCCAGCATTTT	TRBJ1-5	-	TRBV28	TRBD1
CASSEGAVDWYF	TGTGCCAGTTCCGAAGGGGCGGTGGATTGGTACTTC	TRBJ2-7	many	TRBV2	-
CSEILTQRGQETQYF	TGCAGTGAGATCCTAACGCAGCGGGGACAAGAGACCCAGTACTTC	TRBJ2-5	-	TRBV20-1	TRBD2
CASNRGAGKETQYF	TGTGCCAGCAACAGGGGGGCGGGGAAAGAGACCCAGTACTTC	TRBJ2-5	-	TRBV2	TRBD1
CASSLVLGNTGELFF	TGTGCCAGCAGCTTAGTCCTGGGGAACACCGGGGAGCTGTTTTTT	TRBJ2-2	few	TRBV11-3	-
CASSPLGQGYTEAFF	TGTGCCAGCAGTCCCCTCGGACAGGGTTATACTGAAGCTTTCTTT	TRBJ1-1	many	TRBV6-1	TRBD1
CASSPLPGHLGEQYF	TGTGCCAGCTCACCCCTTCCGGGACACTTGGGAGAGCAGTACTTC	TRBJ2-7	-	TRBV18	-
CASSSRDVGAWQETQYF	TGTGCCAGCAGCTCCCGGGATGTGGGGGCTTGGCAAGAGACCCAGTACTTC	TRBJ2-5	many	TRBV5-6	-
CASSSNLLAGQAYEQYF	TGTGCCAGCAGTTCCAACCTCCTAGCGGGACAAGCCTACGAGCAGTACTTC	TRBJ2-7	-	TRBV28	TRBD2
CASSLNSLPGRDGYTF	TGTGCCAGCAGCTTAAACTCTCTTCCGGGACGGGATGGCTACACCTTC	TRBJ1-2	few	TRBV7-3	-
CASSYGQNEQYF	TGTGCCAGCAGTTACGGACAGAACGAGCAGTACTTC	TRBJ2-7	many	TRBV6-5	-
CASSIFEGYEQYF	TGTGCCAGTAGTATTTTTGAGGGGTACGAGCAGTACTTC	TRBJ2-7	few	TRBV19	-
CASSLDGTGIGETQYF	TGCGCCAGCAGCTTGGACGGGACCGGTATTGGGGAGACCCAGTACTTC	TRBJ2-5	few	TRBV5-1	-
CAISEFTGGDYGYTF	TGTGCCATCAGTGAGTTTACAGGGGGCGACTATGGCTACACCTTC	TRBJ1-2	many	TRBV10-3	TRBD1
CASSFGGVRETQYF	TGTGCCAGCAGTTTCGGAGGGGTGAGAGAGACCCAGTACTTC	TRBJ2-5	few	TRBV27	-
CATSRDLQGRNEQYF	TGTGCCACCAGCAGGGACCTACAGGGCCGGAACGAGCAGTACTTC	TRBJ2-7	-	TRBV15	-
CASSALGNQPQHF	TGTGCCAGTAGTGCGTTGGGCAATCAGCCCCAGCATTTT	TRBJ1-5	many	TRBV19	-
CSAGIAGGSYEQYF	TGCAGTGCTGGAATAGCGGGGGGCTCCTACGAGCAGTACTTC	TRBJ2-7	-	TRBV20-1	TRBD2
CASSLSRTGSEQYF	TGTGCCAGCAGTTTATCGCGGACGGGGAGCGAGCAGTACTTC	TRBJ2-7	many	TRBV27	-
CSVIGSTGGFYEQYF	TGCAGCGTTATTGGTAGTACAGGGGGCTTCTACGAGCAGTACTTC	TRBJ2-7	-	TRBV29-1	TRBD1
CASSLAGFPTYEQYF	TGCGCCAGCAGCTTGGCGGGGTTCCCCACCTACGAGCAGTACTTC	TRBJ2-7	-	TRBV5-1	-
CASSLIDGPYTGELFF	TGTGCCAGCAGCTTAATTGATGGGCCCTACACCGGGGAGCTGTTTTTT	TRBJ2-2	many	TRBV7-3	-
CSVEWGAETQYF	TGCAGCGTTGAATGGGGCGCAGAGACCCAGTACTTC	TRBJ2-5	few	TRBV29-1	-
CSASSRFDQPQHF	TGCAGTGCTAGCAGCAGGTTTGATCAGCCCCAGCATTTT	TRBJ1-5	few	TRBV20-1	-
CASSPTEQYEQYF	TGTGCCAGCAGTCCCACTGAACAATACGAGCAGTACTTC	TRBJ2-7	many	TRBV2	-
CASSSGQPYEQYF	TGTGCCAGCAGTTCTGGGCAGCCCTACGAGCAGTACTTC	TRBJ2-7	many	TRBV12-3/TRBV12-4	-